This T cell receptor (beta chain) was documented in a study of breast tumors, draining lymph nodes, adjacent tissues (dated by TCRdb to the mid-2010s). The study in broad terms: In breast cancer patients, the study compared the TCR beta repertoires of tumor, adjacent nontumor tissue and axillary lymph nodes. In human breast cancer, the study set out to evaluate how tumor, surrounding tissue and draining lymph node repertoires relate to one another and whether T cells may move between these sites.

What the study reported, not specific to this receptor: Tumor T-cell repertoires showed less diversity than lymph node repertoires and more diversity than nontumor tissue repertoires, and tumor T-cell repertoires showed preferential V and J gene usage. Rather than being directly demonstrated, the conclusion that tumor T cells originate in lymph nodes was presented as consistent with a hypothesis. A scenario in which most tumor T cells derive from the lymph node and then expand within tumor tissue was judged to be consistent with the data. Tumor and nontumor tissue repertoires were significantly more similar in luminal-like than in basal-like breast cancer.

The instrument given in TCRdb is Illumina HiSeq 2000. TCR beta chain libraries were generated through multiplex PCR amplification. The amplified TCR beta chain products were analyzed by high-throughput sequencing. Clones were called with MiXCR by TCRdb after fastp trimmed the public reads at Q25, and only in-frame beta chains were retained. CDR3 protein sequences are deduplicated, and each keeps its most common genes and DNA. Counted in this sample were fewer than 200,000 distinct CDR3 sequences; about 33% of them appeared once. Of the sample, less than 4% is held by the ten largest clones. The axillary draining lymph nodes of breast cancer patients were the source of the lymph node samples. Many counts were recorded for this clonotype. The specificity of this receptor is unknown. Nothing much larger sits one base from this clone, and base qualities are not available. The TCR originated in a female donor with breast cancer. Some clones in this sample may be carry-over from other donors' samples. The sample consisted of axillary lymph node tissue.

The DNA reads as follows: TGTGCCAGCATACACGGCCCTCCCGGAAACACCATATATTTT. This yields the protein CASIHGPPGNTIYF. The chain joins TRBV12-3 or TRBV12-4 to TRBJ1-3, with no confidently assigned D gene. The CDR3, from cysteine to phenylalanine, totals 14 residues. Only the CDR3 DNA stays, 42 bases, in frame from base 1. V is cut by 7 bases and J by 4 bases, and the space between the germline ends is 14 bases.